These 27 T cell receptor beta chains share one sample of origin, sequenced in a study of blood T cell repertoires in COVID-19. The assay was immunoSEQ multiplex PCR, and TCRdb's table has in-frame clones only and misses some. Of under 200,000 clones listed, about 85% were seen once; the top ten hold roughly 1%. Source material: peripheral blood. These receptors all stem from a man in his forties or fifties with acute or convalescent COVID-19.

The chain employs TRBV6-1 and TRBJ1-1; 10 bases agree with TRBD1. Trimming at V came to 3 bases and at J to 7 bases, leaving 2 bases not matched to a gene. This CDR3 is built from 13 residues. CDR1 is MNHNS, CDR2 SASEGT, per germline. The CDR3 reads CASSDGTGVEAFF. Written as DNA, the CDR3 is TGTGCCAGCAGTGATGGGACAGGGGTTGAAGCTTTCTTT.

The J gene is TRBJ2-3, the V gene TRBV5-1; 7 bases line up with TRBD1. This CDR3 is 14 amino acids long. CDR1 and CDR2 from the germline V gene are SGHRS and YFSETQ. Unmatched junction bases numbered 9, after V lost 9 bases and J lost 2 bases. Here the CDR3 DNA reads TGCGCCACCTCTAGGGGGCTCCCCACAGATACGCAGTATTTT. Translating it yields CATSRGLPTDTQYF. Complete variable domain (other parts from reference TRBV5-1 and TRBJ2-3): KAGVTQTPRYLIKTRGQQVTLSCSPISGHRSVSWYQQTPGQGLQFLFEYFSETQRNKGNFPGRFSGRQFSNSRSEMNVSTLELGDSALYLCATSRGLPTDTQYFGPGTRLTVL.

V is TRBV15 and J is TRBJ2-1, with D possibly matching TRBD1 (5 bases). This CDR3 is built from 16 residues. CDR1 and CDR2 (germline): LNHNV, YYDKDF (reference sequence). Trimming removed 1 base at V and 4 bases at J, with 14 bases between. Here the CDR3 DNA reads TGTGCCACCAGCAGAGTTGGGCAGGGTCGGTACAATGAGCAGTTCTTC. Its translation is CATSRVGQGRYNEQFF. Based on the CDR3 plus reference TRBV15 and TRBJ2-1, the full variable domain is DAMVIQNPRYQVTQFGKPVTLSCSQTLNHNVMYWYQQKSSQAPKLLFHYYDKDFNNEADTPDNFQSRRPNTSFCFLDIRSPGLGDTAMYLCATSRVGQGRYNEQFFGPGTRLTVL.

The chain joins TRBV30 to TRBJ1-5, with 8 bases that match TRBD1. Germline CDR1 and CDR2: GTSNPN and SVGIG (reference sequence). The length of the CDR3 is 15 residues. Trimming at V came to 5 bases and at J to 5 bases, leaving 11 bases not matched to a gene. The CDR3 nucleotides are TGTGCCTGGGGGCCGCCCGGGACAGGTTATCAGCCCCAGCATTTT. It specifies CAWGPPGTGYQPQHF.

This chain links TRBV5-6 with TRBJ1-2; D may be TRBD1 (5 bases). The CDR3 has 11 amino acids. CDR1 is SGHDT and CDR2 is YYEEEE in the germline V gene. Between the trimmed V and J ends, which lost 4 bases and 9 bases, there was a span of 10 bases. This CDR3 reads CASSRQGSYTF. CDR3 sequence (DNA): TGTGCCAGCAGCCGTCAGGGAAGCTACACCTTC.

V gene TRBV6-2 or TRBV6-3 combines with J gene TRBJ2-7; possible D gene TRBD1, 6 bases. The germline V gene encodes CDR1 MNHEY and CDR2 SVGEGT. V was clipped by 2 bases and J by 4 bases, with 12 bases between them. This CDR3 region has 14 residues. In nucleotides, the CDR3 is TGTGCCAGCAGTTACAAACAGGGTGATTACGAGCAGTACTTC. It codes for CASSYKQGDYEQYF.

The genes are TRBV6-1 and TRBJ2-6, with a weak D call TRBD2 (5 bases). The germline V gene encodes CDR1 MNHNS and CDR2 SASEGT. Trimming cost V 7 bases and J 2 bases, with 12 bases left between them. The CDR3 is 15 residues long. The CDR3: CASIWEPTGANVLTF. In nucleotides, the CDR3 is TGTGCCAGCATCTGGGAGCCTACTGGGGCCAACGTCCTGACTTTC.

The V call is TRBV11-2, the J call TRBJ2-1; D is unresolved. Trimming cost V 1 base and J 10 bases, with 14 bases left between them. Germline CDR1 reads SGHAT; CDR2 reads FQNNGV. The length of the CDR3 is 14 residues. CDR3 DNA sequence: TGTGCCAGCAGCTTAGTTCGCAAGACGGAGGAGCAGTTCTTC. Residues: CASSLVRKTEEQFF.

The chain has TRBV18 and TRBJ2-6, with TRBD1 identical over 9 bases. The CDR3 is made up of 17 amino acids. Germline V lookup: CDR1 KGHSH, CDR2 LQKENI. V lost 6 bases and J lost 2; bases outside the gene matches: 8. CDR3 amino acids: CASSSGTGKPGANVLTF. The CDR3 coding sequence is TGTGCCAGCTCGTCCGGGACAGGGAAGCCTGGGGCCAACGTCCTGACTTTC.

CDR3 DNA sequence: TGTGCCAGCAGCGTAGGCAGGGTCGAGAGTTCACCCCTCCACTTT. This gives the protein CASSVGRVESSPLHF. The chain links TRBV9 to TRBJ1-6; perhaps TRBD1 as D (5 bases). Germline assignment: CDR1 SGDLS and CDR2 YYNGEE. The CDR3 is 15 residues long. The V end lost 0 bases, the J end lost 9 bases, and 13 bases lay between the germline ends.

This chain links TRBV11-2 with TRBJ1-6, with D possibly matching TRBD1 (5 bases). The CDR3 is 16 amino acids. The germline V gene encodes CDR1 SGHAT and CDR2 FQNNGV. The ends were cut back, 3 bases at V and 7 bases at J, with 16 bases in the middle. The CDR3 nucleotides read TGTGCCAGCAGCTTTGGGGCGCAGGTTTGGAATTCACCCCTCCACTTT. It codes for CASSFGAQVWNSPLHF.

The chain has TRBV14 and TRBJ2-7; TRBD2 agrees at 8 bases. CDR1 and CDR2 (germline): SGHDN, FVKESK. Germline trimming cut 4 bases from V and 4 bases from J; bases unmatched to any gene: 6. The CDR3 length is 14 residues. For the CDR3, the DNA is TGTGCCAGCAGCCCGGGAGGGGGACTTTACGAGCAGTACTTC. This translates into CASSPGGGLYEQYF.

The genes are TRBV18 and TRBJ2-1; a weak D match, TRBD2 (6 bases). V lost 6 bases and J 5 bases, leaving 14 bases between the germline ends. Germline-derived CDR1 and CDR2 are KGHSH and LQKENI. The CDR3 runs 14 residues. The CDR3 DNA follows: TGTGCCAGCTCGCATGGACGGGGGAACAATGAGCAGTTCTTC. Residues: CASSHGRGNNEQFF.

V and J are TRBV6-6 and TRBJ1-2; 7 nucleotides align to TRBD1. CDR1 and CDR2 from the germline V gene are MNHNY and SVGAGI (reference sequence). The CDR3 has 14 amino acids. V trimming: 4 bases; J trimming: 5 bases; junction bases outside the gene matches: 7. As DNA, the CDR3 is TGTGCCAGCAGTTCTAGGCAGGGGGTGTATGGCTACACCTTC. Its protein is CASSSRQGVYGYTF.

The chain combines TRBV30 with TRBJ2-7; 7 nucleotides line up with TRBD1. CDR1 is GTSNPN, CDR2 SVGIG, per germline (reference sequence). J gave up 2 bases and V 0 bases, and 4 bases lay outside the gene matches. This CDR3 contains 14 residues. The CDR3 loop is CAWSVTGATYEQYF. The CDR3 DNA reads TGTGCCTGGAGTGTAACAGGGGCGACCTACGAGCAGTACTTC.

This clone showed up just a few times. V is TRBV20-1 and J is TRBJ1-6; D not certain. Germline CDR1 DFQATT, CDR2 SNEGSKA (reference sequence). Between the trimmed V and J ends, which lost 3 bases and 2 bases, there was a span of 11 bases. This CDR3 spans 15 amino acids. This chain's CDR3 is CSASISETYNSPLHF. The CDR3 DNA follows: TGCAGTGCTAGTATTTCGGAGACCTATAATTCACCCCTCCACTTT.

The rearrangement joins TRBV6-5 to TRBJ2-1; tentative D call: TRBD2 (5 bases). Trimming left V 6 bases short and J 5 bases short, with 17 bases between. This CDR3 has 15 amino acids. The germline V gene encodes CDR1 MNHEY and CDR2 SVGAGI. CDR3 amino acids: CASSRGSQLNNEQFF. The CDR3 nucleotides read TGTGCCAGCAGCCGAGGGTCACAATTGAACAATGAGCAGTTCTTC.

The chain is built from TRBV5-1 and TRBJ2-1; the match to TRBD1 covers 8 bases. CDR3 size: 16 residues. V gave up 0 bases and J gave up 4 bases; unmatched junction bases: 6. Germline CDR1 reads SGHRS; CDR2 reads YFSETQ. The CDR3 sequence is CASSLAGQVSYNEQFF. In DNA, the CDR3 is TGCGCCAGCAGCTTGGCGGGACAGGTTTCGTACAATGAGCAGTTCTTC.

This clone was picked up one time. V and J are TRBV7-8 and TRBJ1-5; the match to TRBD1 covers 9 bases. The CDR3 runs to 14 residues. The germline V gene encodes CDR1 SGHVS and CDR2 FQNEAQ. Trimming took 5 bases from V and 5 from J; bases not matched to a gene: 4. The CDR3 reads CASSPGTGYQPQHF. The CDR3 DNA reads TGTGCCAGCAGCCCCGGGACAGGGTATCAGCCCCAGCATTTT.

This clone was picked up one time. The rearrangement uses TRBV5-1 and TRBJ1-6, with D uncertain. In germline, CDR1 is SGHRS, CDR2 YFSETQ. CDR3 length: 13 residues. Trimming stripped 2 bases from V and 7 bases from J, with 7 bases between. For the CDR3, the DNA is TGCGCCAGCAGCTTCGTCGGGAATTCACCCCTCCACTTT. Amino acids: CASSFVGNSPLHF.

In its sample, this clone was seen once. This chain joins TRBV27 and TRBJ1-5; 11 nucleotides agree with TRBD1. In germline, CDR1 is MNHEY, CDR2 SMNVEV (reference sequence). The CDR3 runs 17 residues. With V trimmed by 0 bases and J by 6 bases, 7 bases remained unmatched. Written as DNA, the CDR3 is TGTGCCAGCAGTTTATCTGGCGTGGGGACAGGGGGTCAGCCCCAGCATTTT. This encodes CASSLSGVGTGGQPQHF.

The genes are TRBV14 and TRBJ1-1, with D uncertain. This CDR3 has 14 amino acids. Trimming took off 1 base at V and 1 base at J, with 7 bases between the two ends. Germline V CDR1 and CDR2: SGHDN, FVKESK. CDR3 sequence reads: CASSQVLQNTEAFF. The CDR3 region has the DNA TGTGCCAGCAGCCAAGTTTTACAGAACACTGAAGCTTTCTTT.

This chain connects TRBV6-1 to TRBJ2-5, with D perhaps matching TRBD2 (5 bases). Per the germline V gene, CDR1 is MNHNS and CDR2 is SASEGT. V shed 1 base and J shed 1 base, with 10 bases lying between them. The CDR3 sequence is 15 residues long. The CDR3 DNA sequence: TGTGCCAGCAGTGAAGGAAGAGGGCCCCAAGAGACCCAGTACTTC. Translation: CASSEGRGPQETQYF.

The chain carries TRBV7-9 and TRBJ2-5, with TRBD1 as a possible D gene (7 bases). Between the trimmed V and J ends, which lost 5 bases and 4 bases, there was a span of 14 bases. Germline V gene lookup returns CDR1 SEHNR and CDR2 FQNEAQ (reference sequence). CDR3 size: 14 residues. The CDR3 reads CASSGGTVGETQYF. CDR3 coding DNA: TGTGCCAGCAGCGGGGGGACAGTGGGAGAGACCCAGTACTTC.

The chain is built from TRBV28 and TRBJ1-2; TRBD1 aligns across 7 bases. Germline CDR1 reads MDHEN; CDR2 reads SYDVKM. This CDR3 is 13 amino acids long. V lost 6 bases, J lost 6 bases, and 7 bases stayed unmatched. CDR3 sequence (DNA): TGTGCCAGCAGAGACAGGGCAAAGAATGGCTACACCTTC. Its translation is CASRDRAKNGYTF.

The CDR3 region has the DNA TGTGCCAGCAGCCAAGATGGGAGGGAAACTGAAAAACTGTTTTTT. Its translation is CASSQDGRETEKLFF. The J gene is TRBJ1-4, the V gene TRBV3-1 (or the pseudogene TRBV3-2); unclear D gene. Germline-derived CDR1 and CDR2 are LGHDT and YNNKEL (reference sequence). CDR3 length: 15 residues. Trimming took 0 bases from V and 7 from J, leaving 12 bases between them.

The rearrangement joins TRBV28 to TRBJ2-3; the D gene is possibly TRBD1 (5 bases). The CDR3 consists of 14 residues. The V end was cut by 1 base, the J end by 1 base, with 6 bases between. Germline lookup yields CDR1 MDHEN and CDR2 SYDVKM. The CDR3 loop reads CASSLSTGTDTQYF. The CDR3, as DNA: TGTGCCAGCAGTTTATCGACAGGCACAGATACGCAGTATTTT.